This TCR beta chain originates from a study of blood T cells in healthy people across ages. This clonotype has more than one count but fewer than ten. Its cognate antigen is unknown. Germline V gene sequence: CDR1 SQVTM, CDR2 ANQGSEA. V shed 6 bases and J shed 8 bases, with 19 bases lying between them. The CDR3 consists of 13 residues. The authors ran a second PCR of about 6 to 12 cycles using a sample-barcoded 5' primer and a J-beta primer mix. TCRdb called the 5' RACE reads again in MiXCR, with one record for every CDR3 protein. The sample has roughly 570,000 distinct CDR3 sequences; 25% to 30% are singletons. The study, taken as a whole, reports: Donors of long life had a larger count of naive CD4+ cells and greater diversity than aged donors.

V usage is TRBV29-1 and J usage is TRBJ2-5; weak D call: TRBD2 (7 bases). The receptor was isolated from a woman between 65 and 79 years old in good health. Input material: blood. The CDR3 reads CSVVREGTRTQYF. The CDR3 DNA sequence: TGCAGCGTGGTCAGGGAGGGGACAAGAACCCAGTACTTC.